This T cell receptor (beta chain) was captured by sequencing in a study of a mutant IDH1 vaccine in newly diagnosed glioma. Across the whole study: The patients received vaccinations eight times, in weeks 1, 3, 5, 7, 11, 15, 19 and 23. Those enrolled had earlier been treated with radiotherapy, temozolomide, or both, mostly both.

The time point here: week 23, last vaccination. Vaccination used 300 ug of mutant IDH1 20-mer peptide per dose, with topical imiquimod. A word on this clone: Its target is unknown.

Produced via immunoSEQ multiplex PCR; TCRdb's table is partial and in-frame only. This table holds approximately 44,000 clones, about 91% found once. Per the germline V gene, CDR1 is SNHLY and CDR2 is FYNNEI. There are 15 residues in the CDR3. V was pared by 6 bases and J by 7 bases, with 16 bases between. The rearrangement uses TRBV2 and TRBJ1-6; tentative D call: TRBD1 (5 bases). The sequences come from PBMCs, collected from a glioma patient whose treatment included an IDH1 peptide vaccine. The receptor was derived from a man aged 50 to 60 with glioma. CDR3 sequence (DNA): TGTGCCAGCAGCGCAGACCAGGGTTTCAATTCACCCCTCCACTTT. As protein: CASSADQGFNSPLHF.